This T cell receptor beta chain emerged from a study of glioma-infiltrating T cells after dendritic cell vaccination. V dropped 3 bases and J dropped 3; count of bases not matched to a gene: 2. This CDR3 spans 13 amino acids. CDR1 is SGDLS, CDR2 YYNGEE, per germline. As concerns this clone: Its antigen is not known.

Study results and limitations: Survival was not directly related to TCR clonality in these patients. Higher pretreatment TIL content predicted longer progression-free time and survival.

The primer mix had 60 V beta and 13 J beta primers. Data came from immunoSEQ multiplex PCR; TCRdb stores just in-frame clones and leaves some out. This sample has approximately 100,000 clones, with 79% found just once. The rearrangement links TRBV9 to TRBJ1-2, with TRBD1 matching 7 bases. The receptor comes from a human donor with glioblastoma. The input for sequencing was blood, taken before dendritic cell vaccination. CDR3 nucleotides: TGTGCCAGCAGCGCGGGACAGTACTATGGCTACACCTTC. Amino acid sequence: CASSAGQYYGYTF.